Only a few counts were recorded for the clone carrying this T cell receptor beta chain. The sample belongs to a study of CD8+ T cells in alopecia areata. The CDR3 is made up of 15 amino acids. Looked up from germline, CDR1 is SGHRS and CDR2 is YFSETQ. V lost 0 bases and J lost 4, with 13 bases in between. Treatment given: oral pan-JAK inhibitor, 5-10 mg twice daily. Sequencing relied on a cDNA template that was reverse transcribed from extracted RNA. Sequencing used immunoSEQ multiplex PCR; TCRdb keeps in-frame clones, though not all of them. The sample shows about 250,000 clones, around 64% of them seen only once.

The TCR comes from a human donor with alopecia areata. The material sequenced was CD4+ T cells sorted from blood, taken at week 52, from a patient treated with tofacitinib. This chain uses TRBV5-1 with TRBJ1-2; tentative D call: TRBD1 (5 bases). DNA for the CDR3: TGCGCCAGCAGCTTGGTTCCAGGGACGGGCTATGGCTACACCTTC. Its translation: CASSLVPGTGYGYTF.